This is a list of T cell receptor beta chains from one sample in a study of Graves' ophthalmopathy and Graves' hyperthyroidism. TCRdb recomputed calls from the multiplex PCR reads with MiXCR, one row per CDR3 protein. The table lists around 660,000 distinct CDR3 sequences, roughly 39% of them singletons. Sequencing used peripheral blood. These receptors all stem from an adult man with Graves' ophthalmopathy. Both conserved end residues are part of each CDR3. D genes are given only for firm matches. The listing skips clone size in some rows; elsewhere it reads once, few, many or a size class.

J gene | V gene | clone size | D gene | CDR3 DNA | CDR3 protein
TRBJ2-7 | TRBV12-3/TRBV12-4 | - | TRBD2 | TGTGCCAGCAGCCCCTCGACTAGCGGGGGCCCCCTCTACGAGCAGTACTTC | CASSPSTSGGPLYEQYF
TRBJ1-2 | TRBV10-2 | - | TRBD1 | TGCGCCAGCCAAGGGACAGGGGAAGGCTACACCTTC | CASQGTGEGYTF
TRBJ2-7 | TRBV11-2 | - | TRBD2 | TGTGCCAGCAGCCTAGATTTAGCGGGCCTAAGCTCCTACGAGCAGTACTTC | CASSLDLAGLSSYEQYF
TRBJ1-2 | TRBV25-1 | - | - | TGTGCCAGCAGTGGGCTAATCGGGGGCGCGAACACCTTC | CASSGLIGGANTF
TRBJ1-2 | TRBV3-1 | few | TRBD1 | TGTGCCAGCAGCCAACCAGGGGGCGCGGACTATGGCTACACCTTC | CASSQPGGADYGYTF
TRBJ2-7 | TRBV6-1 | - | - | TGTGCCAGCAGTGAAGGAGGGGCGGGCTACGAGCAGTACTTC | CASSEGGAGYEQYF
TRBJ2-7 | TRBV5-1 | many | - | TGCGCCAGCAGCTTTAACGGGGACTCCAGCGAGCAGTACTTC | CASSFNGDSSEQYF
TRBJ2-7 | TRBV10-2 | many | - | TGCGCCAGCCAACTGGTGCAGGAAACTTACGAGCAGTACTTC | CASQLVQETYEQYF
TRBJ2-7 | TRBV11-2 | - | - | TGTGCCAGCAGCTTCCTCCGCTCGGACTACGAGCAGTACTTC | CASSFLRSDYEQYF
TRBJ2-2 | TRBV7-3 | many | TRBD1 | TGTGCCAGCAGCCAGACAGGGGGAACGGCCGGGGAGCTGTTTTTT | CASSQTGGTAGELFF
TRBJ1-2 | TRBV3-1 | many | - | TGTGCCAGCAGCCAAGGTCTCGGCCCCTATGGCTACACCTTC | CASSQGLGPYGYTF
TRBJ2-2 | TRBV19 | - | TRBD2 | TGTGCCAGTAGTATTTCCGGACTAGCGGTTCCAAACACCGGGAAGCTGTTTTTT | CASSISGLAVPNTGKLFF
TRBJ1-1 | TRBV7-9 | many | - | TGTGCCAGCAGCCCGAACTTCCTCTCCCACACTGAAGCTTTCTTT | CASSPNFLSHTEAFF
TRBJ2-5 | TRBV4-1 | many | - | TGCGCCAGCAGCCATCTACCCCAAGAGACCCAGTACTTC | CASSHLPQETQYF
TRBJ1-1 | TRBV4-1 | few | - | TGCGCCAGCAGCCAAGAACAACAAGTGGGCCTGGGCACTGAAGCTTTCTTT | CASSQEQQVGLGTEAFF
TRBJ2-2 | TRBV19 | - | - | TGTGCCAGTAGTATGAAGGGGAAACAGGGTGTTAGGGAGCTGTTTTTT | CASSMKGKQGVRELFF
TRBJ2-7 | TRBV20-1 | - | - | TGCAGTGCTAGTGCCCCTGCTCGGGACGAGCAGTACTTC | CSASAPARDEQYF
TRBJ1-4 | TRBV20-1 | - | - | TGCAGTGGCCAGGGCCCGGGGGATGAAAAACTGCTTTTT | CSGQGPGDEKLLF
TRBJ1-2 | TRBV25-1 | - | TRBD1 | TGTGCCAGCAGTGAAGCTAACAGGGGACCAGATAGCTACACCTTC | CASSEANRGPDSYTF
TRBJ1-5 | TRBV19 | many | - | TGTGCCAGTAGTATGAGGGCTAGCGGTCCTAGGACGAATCAGCCCCAGCATTTT | CASSMRASGPRTNQPQHF
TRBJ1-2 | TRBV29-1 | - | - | TGCAGCGTTGAGGGATCAAACTATGGCTACACCTTC | CSVEGSNYGYTF
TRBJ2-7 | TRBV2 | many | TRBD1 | TGTGCCAGCACCGAAAGGACAGGGCTTTCCTACGAGCAGTACTTC | CASTERTGLSYEQYF
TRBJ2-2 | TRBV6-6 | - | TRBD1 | TGTGCCAGCAGGGGACAGGGGGCGAGCGGGGAGCTGTTTTTT | CASRGQGASGELFF
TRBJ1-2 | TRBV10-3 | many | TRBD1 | TGTGCCAGCACCGACGACCAGGGGGTTAATGGCTACACCTTC | CASTDDQGVNGYTF
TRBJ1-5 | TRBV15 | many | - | TGTGCCACCAGCAGAAATCAGGGAAGTGGACAGCCCCAGCATTTT | CATSRNQGSGQPQHF
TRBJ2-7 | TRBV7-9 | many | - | TGTGCCAGCAGGTCTCCGCTGAGCGGGCAGTACTTC | CASRSPLSGQYF
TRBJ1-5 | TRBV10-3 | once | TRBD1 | TGTGCCACAAAGGACAGGGCGGCCGAGAGCAATCAGCCCCAGCATTTT | CATKDRAAESNQPQHF
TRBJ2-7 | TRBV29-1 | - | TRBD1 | TGCAGCGACACAGGGGGCTTTATCGAGCAGTACTTC | CSDTGGFIEQYF
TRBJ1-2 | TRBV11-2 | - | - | TGTGCCAGCAGCTTATTTCTTTCTAACTATGGCTACACCTTC | CASSLFLSNYGYTF